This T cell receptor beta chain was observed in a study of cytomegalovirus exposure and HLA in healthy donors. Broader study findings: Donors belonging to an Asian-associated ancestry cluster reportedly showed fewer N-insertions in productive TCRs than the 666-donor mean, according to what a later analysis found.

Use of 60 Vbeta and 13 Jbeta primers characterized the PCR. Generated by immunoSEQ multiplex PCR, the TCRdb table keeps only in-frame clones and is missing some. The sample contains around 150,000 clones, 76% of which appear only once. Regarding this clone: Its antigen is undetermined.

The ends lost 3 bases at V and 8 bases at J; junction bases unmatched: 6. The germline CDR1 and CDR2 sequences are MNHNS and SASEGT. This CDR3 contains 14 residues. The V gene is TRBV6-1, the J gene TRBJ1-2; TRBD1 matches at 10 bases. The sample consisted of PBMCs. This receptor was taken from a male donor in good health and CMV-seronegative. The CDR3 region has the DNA TGTGCCAGCAGTGAGGGACAGGGGATTATGGGCTACACCTTC. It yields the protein CASSEGQGIMGYTF.